One and the same sample provided the 22 T cell receptor beta chains below, sequenced in a study of tumor-infiltrating lymphocytes in primary liver carcinoma. The study co-extracted DNA and RNA from around 18-30 mg of unsorted bulk tissue. Using a constant-region primer together with ProtoScript II reverse transcriptase, TCR beta cDNA was made from 500 ng of total RNA. Slightly modified ARM-PCR with three nested multiplex PCR rounds yielded TCR beta libraries. It was with TRBV1-TRBV30 forward primers and a C-beta reverse primer that the first two PCR rounds were run, at about 10 cycles each. TCRdb recomputed calls from the multiplex PCR reads with MiXCR, one row per CDR3 protein. Altogether roughly 86,000 distinct CDR3 sequences are present, 68% being singletons, with the ten largest covering around 25%. Sequencing was performed on tumor-adjacent normal liver tissue. These receptors were taken from a man aged 35-49 years with primary liver carcinoma and hepatitis B virus infection.

Notes on this clonotype: A read error may produce the germline difference seen at one junction end. The chain combines TRBV11-2 with TRBJ2-7, with 9 bases that match TRBD2. This CDR3 contains 15 residues. Germline V gene lookup returns CDR1 SGHAT and CDR2 FQNNGV. The CDR3 DNA follows: TGTGCCAGGAGCTTAGTGGCGGGAGGGCCATACGAGCAGTACTTC. As protein: CARSLVAGGPYEQYF.

Worth noting for this clonotype: The junction does not match germline at one end; this may be a read error. The CDR3 DNA follows: TGTGCCATCACTGAGTCGGGGTCCGCGTACGACGAGCAGTACTTC. Its translation is CAITESGSAYDEQYF. The chain has TRBV10-3 and TRBJ2-7; maybe TRBD2 (5 bases). The CDR3 totals 15 residues. Germline V gene sequence: CDR1 ENHRY, CDR2 SYGVKD.

V is TRBV1 and J is TRBJ2-7. TRBV1 is labeled a pseudogene. The CDR3 spans 15 residues. CDR3 DNA: TGCACCAGCGGCCTCCTTCGAAGAGGAAGCTACGAGCAGTACTTC. It translates to CTSGLLRRGSYEQYF.

The chain recombines TRBV7-9 with TRBJ2-7; 9 bases align to TRBD2. The CDR3 has 13 residues. V shed 3 bases and J 7 bases; nucleotides not matched to a gene: 4. Germline V gene sequence: CDR1 SEHNR, CDR2 FQNEAQ (reference sequence). The CDR3 DNA is TGTGCCAGCAGCTTTGCGGGAGGGAAGGAGCAGTACTTC. It codes for CASSFAGGKEQYF.

For this clonotype: Its ends do not fully match the called genes, so a read error is possible. The chain links TRBV6-5 to TRBJ2-6; D possibly corresponds to TRBD1 (8 bases). Germline V CDR1 and CDR2: MNHEY, SVGAGI. The CDR3 length is 16 residues. Here the CDR3 reads CVSGTGPDSEANVLTF. As DNA, the CDR3 is TGTGTCAGCGGGACAGGTCCTGACTCTGAGGCCAACGTCCTGACTTTC.

At least ten counts were recorded for this clonotype. The CDR3 here is CASRTDNYGYTF. The DNA of the CDR3 is TGTGCCAGCAGGACGGATAACTATGGCTACACCTTC. This rearrangement joins TRBV12-3 or TRBV12-4 to TRBJ1-2; D ambiguous. Trimming pared 6 bases from V and 1 base from J, leaving 6 bases between. The CDR3 is made up of 12 amino acids.

The table lists this clonotype with many counts. The rearrangement links TRBV7-8 to TRBJ2-7; the D gene could be TRBD1 or TRBD2 (5 bases each). Trimming took off 0 bases at V and 3 bases at J, with 9 bases between the two ends. CDR1 is SGHVS, CDR2 FQNEAQ, per germline. The CDR3 is 14 amino acids. The CDR3 loop reads CASSLATGGYEQYF. The CDR3 region has the DNA TGTGCCAGCAGCTTAGCTACAGGAGGCTACGAGCAGTACTTC.

This clonotype was recorded at least ten times. This chain joins TRBV12-3 or TRBV12-4 and TRBJ1-1; D is possibly TRBD1 (6 bases). Trimming took 7 bases from V and 5 from J, leaving 14 bases between them. The CDR3 extends over 13 amino acids. CDR3 in DNA: TGTGCCAGCAAACAGAGGGGGGGTACTGAAGCTTTCTTT. Translated: CASKQRGGTEAFF.

Of note for this clonotype: Germline and junction disagree at one end, which may indicate a read error. The chain couples TRBV7-9 to TRBJ2-7, with D uncertain. CDR3 length equals 12 residues. In germline, CDR1 is SEHNR, CDR2 FQNEAQ (reference sequence). Here the CDR3 DNA reads TGTGCCAACAGCTCTCTTGGGTACGGGCAGTACTTC. Encoded protein: CANSSLGYGQYF.

As concerns this clonotype: One junction end disagrees with the germline gene, perhaps due to a read error. The chain combines TRBV11-2 with TRBJ1-1, with 9 nucleotides matching TRBD1. The CDR3 contains 13 residues. CDR1 is SGHAT, CDR2 FQNNGV, per germline. CDR3 nucleotide sequence: TGTGTCAGCAGCAGAGGCGGGACAGGGAATGCTTTATTT. Protein sequence: CVSSRGGTGNALF.

With regard to this clonotype: This could be a read error, since a much larger clone is one nucleotide away. Given the absence of the conserved phenylalanine or tryptophan at the CDR3 end, a read error is likely. This rearrangement joins TRBV30 to TRBJ1-3; D is ambiguous. V lost 2 bases, J lost 2 bases, and 7 bases lay in between. This CDR3 region has 13 residues. Looked up from germline, CDR1 is GTSNPN and CDR2 is SVGIG (reference sequence). CDR3 sequence: CAWSQEAGNTIYL. CDR3 DNA: TGTGCCTGGAGTCAGGAGGCTGGAAACACCATATATCTT.

With regard to this clonotype: The junction departs from germline at one end; a sequencing error may be responsible. The chain recombines TRBV29-1 with TRBJ2-2, with TRBD2 as a possible D gene (5 bases). Germline CDR1 reads SQVTM; CDR2 reads ANQGSEA. This CDR3 is built from 14 residues. The CDR3 sequence: CSVDGVSSTGELLF. CDR3 DNA sequence: TGCAGCGTTGATGGCGTATCGAGCACCGGGGAGCTGCTTTTT.

Comment on this clonotype: A junction end diverges from the germline sequence, so it may reflect a read error. The V and J genes are TRBV4-1 and TRBJ1-4; D is unclear. Germline-derived CDR1 and CDR2 are MGHRA and YSYEKL. This CDR3 is built from 15 residues. As DNA, the CDR3 is TGCGACAGCAGCCCAGAAGAATGGGCTACTGAAAAACTGTTTTTT. It encodes CDSSPEEWATEKLFF.

The chain employs TRBV11-2 and TRBJ2-7; D gene unclear. The ends were cut back, 5 bases at V and 1 base at J, with 12 bases in the middle. CDR1 is SGHAT, CDR2 FQNNGV, per germline. This CDR3 spans 14 amino acids. In DNA form, the CDR3 reads TGTGCCAGCAGCCTATCTGGGATATCCTACGAGCAGTACTTC. It is translated as CASSLSGISYEQYF.

The sample holds one count of this clonotype. One end of the junction fails to match germline, which may point to a read error. CDR3 DNA sequence: TGCAACGTTGCGGGGACTAGAGGGACCGTGGAGCTGTTTTTT. Encoded protein: CNVAGTRGTVELFF. The V call is TRBV29-1, the J call TRBJ2-2; 8 positions agree with TRBD2. The CDR3 covers 14 residues. Germline values: CDR1 SQVTM, CDR2 ANQGSEA.

V is TRBV4-1 and J is TRBJ2-1, with D tentatively TRBD1 or TRBD2 (6 bases each). The CDR3 covers 20 residues. CDR1 MGHRA and CDR2 YSYEKL come from the germline V gene. V was shortened by 0 bases and J by 10 bases, with 31 bases between the two germline ends. The CDR3 DNA sequence: TGCGCCAGCAGCCAAGAGGGTAGGAACTACCGAGGAGGGGGAGGCAACGAGCAGTTCTTC. Amino acids: CASSQEGRNYRGGGGNEQFF.

For this clonotype: One junction end does not reproduce the germline sequence, and a read error may be involved. The V call is TRBV11-3, the J call TRBJ2-1, with a possible D match to TRBD2 (5 bases). The germline V gene has CDR1 SGHNT and CDR2 YENEEA. The CDR3 runs to 13 residues. CDR3: CATSLEVGADQSF. CDR3 nucleotide sequence: TGTGCCACCAGCTTAGAGGTGGGAGCTGATCAGTCCTTC.

Worth noting for this clonotype: This likely comes from a read error, as the CDR3 has no conserved phenylalanine or tryptophan at its end. The chain uses TRBV12-5 and TRBJ2-2; D unclear. Trimming shortened V by 5 bases and J by 0 bases, and 13 bases separated the two germline ends. Germline-derived CDR1 and CDR2 are LGHNT and FRNRAP. The length of the CDR3 is 16 residues. The chain's CDR3 is CASGPPSATNTGELFS. The CDR3 bases are TGTGCTAGTGGTCCTCCGAGTGCCACGAACACCGGGGAGCTGTTTTCT.

This clonotype was seen a handful of times. This rearrangement joins TRBV20-1 to TRBJ2-1; no firm D call. This CDR3 is built from 10 residues. The germline V gene encodes CDR1 DFQATT and CDR2 SNEGSKA (reference sequence). Trimming took 5 bases from V and 10 from J, leaving 9 bases between them. CDR3: CSARIGEQFF. DNA of the CDR3: TGCAGTGCTCGGATAGGGGAGCAGTTCTTC.

As for this clonotype: Compared with germline, one end of the junction differs, possibly owing to a read error. The chain combines TRBV11-2 with TRBJ2-7; 9 nucleotides agree with TRBD2. This CDR3 contains 15 residues. From germline, CDR1 is SGHAT and CDR2 FQNNGV. As DNA, the CDR3 is TGTGCCAGCAGTTTAGAGCGGCGGGAGGGGATTGAGCAGTACTTC. Its protein product is CASSLERREGIEQYF.

Concerning this clonotype itself: Since no conserved phenylalanine or tryptophan closes the CDR3, a read error is the likely cause. The DNA is left out, because the CDR3 cannot be placed on it with certainty; the CDR3 is given as TCRdb lists it. The chain is built from TRBV11-2 and TRBJ1-6; whether TRBD1, the table's D call, matches the DNA was not checked. The germline gives CDR1 SGHAT, CDR2 FQNNGV. The CDR3 totals 14 residues, both ends included. CDR3 loop: CASSLQGANSPLHL.

Comment on this clonotype: The junction and the germline gene differ at one end; a read error may be behind it. CDR3 sequence: CASTYSRGVGHEQFF. The CDR3 DNA follows: TGTGCCAGCACTTACTCGAGGGGGGTGGGTCATGAGCAATTCTTC. The chain uses TRBV6-5 and TRBJ2-1; D may be TRBD1 or TRBD2 (6 bases each). This CDR3 region has 15 residues. The germline V gene encodes CDR1 MNHEY and CDR2 SVGAGI.